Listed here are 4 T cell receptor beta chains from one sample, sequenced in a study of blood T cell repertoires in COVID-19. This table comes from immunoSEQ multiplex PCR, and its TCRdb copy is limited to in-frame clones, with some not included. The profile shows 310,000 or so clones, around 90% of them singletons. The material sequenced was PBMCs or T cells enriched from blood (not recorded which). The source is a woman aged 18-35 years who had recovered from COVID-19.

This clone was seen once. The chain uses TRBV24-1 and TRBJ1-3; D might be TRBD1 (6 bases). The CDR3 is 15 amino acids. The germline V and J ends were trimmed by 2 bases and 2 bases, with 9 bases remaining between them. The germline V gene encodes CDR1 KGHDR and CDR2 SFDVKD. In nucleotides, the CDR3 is TGTGCCACCAGTGATTCAACAGGGACTGGAAACACCATATATTTT. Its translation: CATSDSTGTGNTIYF.

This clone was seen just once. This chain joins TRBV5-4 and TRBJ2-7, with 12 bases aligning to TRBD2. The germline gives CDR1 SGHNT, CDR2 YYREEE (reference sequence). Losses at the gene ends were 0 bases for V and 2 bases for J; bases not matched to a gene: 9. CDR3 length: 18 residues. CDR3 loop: CASSLGGLAGSTTYEQYF. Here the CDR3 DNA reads TGTGCCAGCAGCTTGGGGGGACTAGCGGGCAGTACCACCTACGAGCAGTACTTC.

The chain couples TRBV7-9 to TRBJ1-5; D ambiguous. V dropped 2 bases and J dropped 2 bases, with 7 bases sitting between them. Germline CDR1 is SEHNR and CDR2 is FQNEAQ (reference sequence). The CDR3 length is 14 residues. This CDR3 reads CASSLYGGNQPQHF. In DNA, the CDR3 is TGTGCCAGCAGCTTATACGGGGGCAATCAGCCCCAGCATTTT.

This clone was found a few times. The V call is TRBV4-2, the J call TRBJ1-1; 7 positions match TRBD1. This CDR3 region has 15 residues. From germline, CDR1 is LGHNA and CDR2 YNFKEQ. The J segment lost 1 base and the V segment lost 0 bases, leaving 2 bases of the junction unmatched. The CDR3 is CASSQEGTANTEAFF. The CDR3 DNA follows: TGTGCCAGCAGCCAAGAAGGGACAGCGAACACTGAAGCTTTCTTT.